Listed below are T cell receptor beta chains from one sample, sequenced in a study of blood T cells in healthy people across ages. TCRdb re-called the 5' RACE reads through MiXCR, storing one row per CDR3 protein. The table includes roughly 1,800,000 distinct CDR3 sequences, about 50% detected once. The sequenced material came from blood. The receptor source for this set is a middle-aged woman in good health. CDR3s include the opening cysteine and the closing phenylalanine or tryptophan. Each record gives: J gene, D gene, clone size, V gene, CDR3 DNA, CDR3 protein. A D gene is named only where the DNA matches it firmly. A row's size may be missing; if present it is once, few, many or a size class.

TRBJ2-1	-	-	TRBV7-9	TGTGCCAGCAGCTTAGAAAGTAATTGGGATAATGAGCAGTTCTTC	CASSLESNWDNEQFF
TRBJ2-1	TRBD1	few	TRBV20-1	TGCAGTGCTAGAAAAGCTAGGACAGGGATTTACAATGAGCAGTTCTTC	CSARKARTGIYNEQFF
TRBJ2-1	TRBD2	few	TRBV9	TGTGCCAGCAGCGTCTCCGGGGGGGGACTTTACAATGAGCAGTTCTTC	CASSVSGGGLYNEQFF
TRBJ2-7	TRBD2	-	TRBV4-3	TGCGCCAGCAGCCAAGCAGGAAACGTAGCGGGGGACTCACACGAGCAGTACTTC	CASSQAGNVAGDSHEQYF
TRBJ2-7	-	-	TRBV4-1	TGCGCCAGCAGCCTACTACCGGGGACCTACGAGCAGTACTTC	CASSLLPGTYEQYF
TRBJ1-4	TRBD1	-	TRBV15	TGTGCCACCAGCAGGGGACAGGGCTTCGAAAAACTGTTTTTT	CATSRGQGFEKLFF
TRBJ1-5	-	-	TRBV12-3/TRBV12-4	TGTGCCAGCAGACAGGGTCAGGGCCCCCAGCATTTT	CASRQGQGPQHF
TRBJ2-7	-	-	TRBV3-1	TGTGCCAGCAGCCAGGATAGCAGCCAGCAGTACTTC	CASSQDSSQQYF
TRBJ2-3	TRBD2	few	TRBV4-1	TGCGCCAGCAGACTAGCGGGGCCTAGCACAGATACGCAGTATTTT	CASRLAGPSTDTQYF
TRBJ1-5	-	few	TRBV28	TGTGCCAGCAGTTTCGCCGGAACTAATCAGCCCCAGCATTTT	CASSFAGTNQPQHF
TRBJ2-5	-	few	TRBV20-1	TGCAGTGCTAGAGACCTGCTAGCAATCGAGACCCAGTACTTC	CSARDLLAIETQYF
TRBJ2-7	-	few	TRBV4-3	TGCGCCAGCAGCCAGGGTGTGGCTAGCGATTACGAGCAGTACTTC	CASSQGVASDYEQYF
TRBJ2-6	-	-	TRBV20-1	TGCAGTGCGGAATCCGGACCGGGGTCTGGGGCCAACGTCCTGACTTTC	CSAESGPGSGANVLTF
TRBJ1-2	TRBD1	-	TRBV6-6	TGTGCCAGCAGTTATCCCACCCCCAGGGGGCGCAACTATGGCTACACCTTC	CASSYPTPRGRNYGYTF
TRBJ1-2	-	-	TRBV29-1	TGCAGCGTTGAAGATAGGCAGGACCGAATACACCCGTTTGGCTACACCTTC	CSVEDRQDRIHPFGYTF